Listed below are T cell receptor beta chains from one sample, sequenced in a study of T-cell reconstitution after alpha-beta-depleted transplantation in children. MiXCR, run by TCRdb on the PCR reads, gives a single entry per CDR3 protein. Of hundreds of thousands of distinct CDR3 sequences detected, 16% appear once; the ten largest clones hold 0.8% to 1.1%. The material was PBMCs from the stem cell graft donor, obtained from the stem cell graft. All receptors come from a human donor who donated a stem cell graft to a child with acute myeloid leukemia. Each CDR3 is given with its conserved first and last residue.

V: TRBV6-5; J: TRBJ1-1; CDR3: CASSYRPWTGVKTEAFF
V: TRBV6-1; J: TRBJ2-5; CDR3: CASSRGPGGQETQYF
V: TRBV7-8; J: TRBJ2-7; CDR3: CASSLAREHYEQYF
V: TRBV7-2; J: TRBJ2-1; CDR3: CASSLVFEFGEQFF
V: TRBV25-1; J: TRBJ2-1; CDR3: CASRPPKGTLFDEQFF
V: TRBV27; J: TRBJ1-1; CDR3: CASRRREMNTEAFF
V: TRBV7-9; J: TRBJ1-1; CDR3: CASSSPGTGRSEAFF
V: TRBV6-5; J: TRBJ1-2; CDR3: CASSYSTGGVNYGYTF
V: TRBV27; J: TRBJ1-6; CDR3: CASSPVGQSNSPLHF
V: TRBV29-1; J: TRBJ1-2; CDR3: CSVRAGDNGGGYTF
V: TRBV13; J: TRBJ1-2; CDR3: CASSPRGTLYGYTF
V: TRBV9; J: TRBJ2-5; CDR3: CASSVLVSSPQETQYF
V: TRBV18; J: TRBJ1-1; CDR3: CASSPTEITEAFF
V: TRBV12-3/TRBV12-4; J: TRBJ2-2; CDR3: CASSLGTNGAGELFF
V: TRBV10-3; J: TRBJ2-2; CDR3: CAISEQNRVDGELFF
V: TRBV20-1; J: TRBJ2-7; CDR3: CSVWTAPYEQYF
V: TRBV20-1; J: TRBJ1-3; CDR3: CSARSLTAGNTIYF
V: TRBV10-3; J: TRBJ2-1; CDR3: CAISESVSFNEQFF
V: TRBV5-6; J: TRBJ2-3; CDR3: CASSLAFIAGGDTQYF
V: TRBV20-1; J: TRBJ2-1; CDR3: CSARVGTLNNEQFF
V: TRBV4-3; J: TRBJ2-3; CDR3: CASSHSSGGLTDTQYF
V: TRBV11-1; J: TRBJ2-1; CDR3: CASSPGLAGGPKYNEQFF
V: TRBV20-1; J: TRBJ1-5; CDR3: CSARPHRQVDNQPQHF
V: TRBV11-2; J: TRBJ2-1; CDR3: CASSSSPKGLSSYNEQFF
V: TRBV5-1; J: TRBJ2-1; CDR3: CASSLEAGGYNEQFF